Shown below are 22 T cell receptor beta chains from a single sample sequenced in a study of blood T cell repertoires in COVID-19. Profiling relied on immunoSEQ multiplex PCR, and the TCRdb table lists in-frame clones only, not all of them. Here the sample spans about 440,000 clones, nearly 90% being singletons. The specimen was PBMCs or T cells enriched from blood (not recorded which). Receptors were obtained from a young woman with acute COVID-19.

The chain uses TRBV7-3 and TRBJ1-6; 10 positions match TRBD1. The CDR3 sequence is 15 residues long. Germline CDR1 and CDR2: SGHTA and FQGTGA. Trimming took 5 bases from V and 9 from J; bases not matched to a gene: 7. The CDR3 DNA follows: TGTGCCAGCAGCCCCGGACAGGGGGATAGTTCACCCCTCCACTTT. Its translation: CASSPGQGDSSPLHF.

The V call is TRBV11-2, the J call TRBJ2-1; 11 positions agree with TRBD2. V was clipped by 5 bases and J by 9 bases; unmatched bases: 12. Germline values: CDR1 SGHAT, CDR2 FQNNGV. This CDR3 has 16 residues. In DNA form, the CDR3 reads TGTGCCAGCAGCCCCCGAGCTAGCGGGGGGATGGGTGAGCAGTTCTTC. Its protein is CASSPRASGGMGEQFF. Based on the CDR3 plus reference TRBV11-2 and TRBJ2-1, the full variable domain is EAGVAQSPRYKIIEKRQSVAFWCNPISGHATLYWYQQILGQGPKLLIQFQNNGVVDDSQLPKDRFSAERLKGVDSTLKIQPAKLEDSAVYLCASSPRASGGMGEQFFGPGTRLTVL.

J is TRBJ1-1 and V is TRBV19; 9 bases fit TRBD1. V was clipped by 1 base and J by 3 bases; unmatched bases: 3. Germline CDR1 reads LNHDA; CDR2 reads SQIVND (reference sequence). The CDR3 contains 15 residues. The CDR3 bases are TGTGCCAGTAGTATAGGGGACAGGGTCTACACTGAAGCTTTCTTT. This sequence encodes CASSIGDRVYTEAFF.

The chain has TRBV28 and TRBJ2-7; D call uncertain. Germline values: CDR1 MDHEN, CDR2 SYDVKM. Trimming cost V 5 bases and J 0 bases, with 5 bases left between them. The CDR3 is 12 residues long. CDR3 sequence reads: CASSRVSYEQYF. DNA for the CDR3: TGTGCCAGCAGTCGGGTCTCCTACGAGCAGTACTTC.

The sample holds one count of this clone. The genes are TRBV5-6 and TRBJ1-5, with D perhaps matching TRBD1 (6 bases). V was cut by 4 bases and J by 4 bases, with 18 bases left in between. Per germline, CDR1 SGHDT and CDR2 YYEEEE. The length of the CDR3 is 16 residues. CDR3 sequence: CASSLTGNVKNQPQHF. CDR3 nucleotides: TGTGCCAGCAGCCTGACAGGAAATGTAAAGAATCAGCCCCAGCATTTT. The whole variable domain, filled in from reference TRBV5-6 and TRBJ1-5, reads DAGVTQSPTHLIKTRGQQVTLRCSPKSGHDTVSWYQQALGQGPQFIFQYYEEEERQRGNFPDRFSGHQFPNYSSELNVNALLLGDSALYLCASSLTGNVKNQPQHFGDGTRLSIL.

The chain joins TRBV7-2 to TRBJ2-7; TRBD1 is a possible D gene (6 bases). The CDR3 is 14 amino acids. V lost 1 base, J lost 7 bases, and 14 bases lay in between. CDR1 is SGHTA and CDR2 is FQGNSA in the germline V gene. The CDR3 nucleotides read TGTGCCAGCAGCTTAGACAGGGCTAGGCGGGAGCAGTACTTC. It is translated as CASSLDRARREQYF.

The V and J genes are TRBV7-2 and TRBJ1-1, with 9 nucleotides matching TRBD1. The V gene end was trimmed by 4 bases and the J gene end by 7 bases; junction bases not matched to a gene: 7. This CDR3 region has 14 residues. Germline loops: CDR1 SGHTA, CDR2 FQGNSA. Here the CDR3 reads CASSSPGQGSEAFF. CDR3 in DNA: TGTGCCAGCAGCTCCCCGGGACAGGGAAGTGAAGCTTTCTTT.

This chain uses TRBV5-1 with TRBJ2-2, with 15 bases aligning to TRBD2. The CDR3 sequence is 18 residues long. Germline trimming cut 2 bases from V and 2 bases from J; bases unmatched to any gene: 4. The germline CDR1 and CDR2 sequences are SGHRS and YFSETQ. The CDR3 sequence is CASSLGLAGGPNTGELFF. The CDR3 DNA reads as TGCGCCAGCAGCTTAGGACTAGCGGGGGGGCCCAACACCGGGGAGCTGTTTTTT.

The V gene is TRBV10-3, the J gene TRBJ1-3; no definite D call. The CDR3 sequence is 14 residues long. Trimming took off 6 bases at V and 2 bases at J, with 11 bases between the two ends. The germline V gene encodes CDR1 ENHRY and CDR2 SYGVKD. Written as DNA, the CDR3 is TGTGCCATCAGGTATGCGGATACTGGAAACACCATATATTTT. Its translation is CAIRYADTGNTIYF.

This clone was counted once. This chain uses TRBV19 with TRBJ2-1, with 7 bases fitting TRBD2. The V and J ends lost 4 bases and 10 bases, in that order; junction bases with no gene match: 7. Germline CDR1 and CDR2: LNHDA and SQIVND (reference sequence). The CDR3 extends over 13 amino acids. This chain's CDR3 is CASSTLGTTEQFF. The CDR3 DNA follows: TGTGCCAGTAGTACCCTCGGGACTACGGAGCAGTTCTTC. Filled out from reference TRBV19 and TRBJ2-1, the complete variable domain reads DGGITQSPKYLFRKEGQNVTLSCEQNLNHDAMYWYRQDPGQGLRLIYYSQIVNDFQKGDIAEGYSVSREKKESFPLTVTSAQKNPTAFYLCASSTLGTTEQFFGPGTRLTVL.

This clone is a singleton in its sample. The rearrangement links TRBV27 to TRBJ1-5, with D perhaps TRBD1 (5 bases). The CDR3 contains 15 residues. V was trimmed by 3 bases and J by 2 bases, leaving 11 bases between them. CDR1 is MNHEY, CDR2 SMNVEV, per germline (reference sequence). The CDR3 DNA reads TGTGCCAGCAGTTTTGGGCAGGGTCGCAATCAGCCCCAGCATTTT. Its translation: CASSFGQGRNQPQHF.

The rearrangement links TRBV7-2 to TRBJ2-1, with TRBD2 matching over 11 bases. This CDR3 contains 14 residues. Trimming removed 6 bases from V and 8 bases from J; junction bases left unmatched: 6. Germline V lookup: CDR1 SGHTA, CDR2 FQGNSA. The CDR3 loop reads CASSYGLAGDEQFF. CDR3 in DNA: TGTGCCAGCAGTTACGGACTAGCGGGCGATGAGCAGTTCTTC.

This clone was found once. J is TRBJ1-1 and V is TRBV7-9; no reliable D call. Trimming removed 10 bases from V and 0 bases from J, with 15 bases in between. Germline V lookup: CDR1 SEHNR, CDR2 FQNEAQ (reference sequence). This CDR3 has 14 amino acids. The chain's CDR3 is CATQGAGLNTEAFF. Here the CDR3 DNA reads TGTGCCACCCAAGGCGCAGGTTTGAACACTGAAGCTTTCTTT.

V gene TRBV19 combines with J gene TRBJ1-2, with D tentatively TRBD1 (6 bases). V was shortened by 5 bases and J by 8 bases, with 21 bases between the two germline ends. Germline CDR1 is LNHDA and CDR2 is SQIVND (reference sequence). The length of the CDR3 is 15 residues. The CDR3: CASSPNRERLGGYTF. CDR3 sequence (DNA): TGTGCCAGTAGTCCCAACAGGGAACGGCTTGGCGGCTACACCTTC.

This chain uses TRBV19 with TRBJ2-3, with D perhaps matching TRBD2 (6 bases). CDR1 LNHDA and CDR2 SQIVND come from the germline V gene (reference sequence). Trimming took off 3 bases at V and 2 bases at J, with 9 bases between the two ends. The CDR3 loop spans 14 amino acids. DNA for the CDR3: TGTGCCAGTAGTATTGGGGGGACCACAGATACGCAGTATTTT. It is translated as CASSIGGTTDTQYF.

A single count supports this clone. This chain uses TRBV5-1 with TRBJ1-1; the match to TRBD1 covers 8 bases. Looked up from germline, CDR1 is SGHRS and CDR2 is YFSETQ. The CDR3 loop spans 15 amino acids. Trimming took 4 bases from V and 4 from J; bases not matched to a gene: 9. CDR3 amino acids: CASSPDRVGPTEAFF. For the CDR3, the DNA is TGCGCCAGCAGCCCGGACAGGGTGGGCCCCACTGAAGCTTTCTTT.

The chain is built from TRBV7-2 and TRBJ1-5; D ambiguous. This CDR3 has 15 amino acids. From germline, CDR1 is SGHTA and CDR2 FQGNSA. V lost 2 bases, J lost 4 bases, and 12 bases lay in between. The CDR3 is CASSLKNGDNQPQHF. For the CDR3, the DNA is TGTGCCAGCAGCTTAAAGAACGGGGATAATCAGCCCCAGCATTTT.

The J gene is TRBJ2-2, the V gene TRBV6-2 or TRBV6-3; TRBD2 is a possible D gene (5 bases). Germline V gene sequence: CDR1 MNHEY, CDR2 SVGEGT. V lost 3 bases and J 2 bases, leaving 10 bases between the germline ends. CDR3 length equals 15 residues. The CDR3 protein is CASSYFSDNTGELFF. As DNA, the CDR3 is TGTGCCAGCAGTTATTTTAGCGACAACACCGGGGAGCTGTTTTTT.

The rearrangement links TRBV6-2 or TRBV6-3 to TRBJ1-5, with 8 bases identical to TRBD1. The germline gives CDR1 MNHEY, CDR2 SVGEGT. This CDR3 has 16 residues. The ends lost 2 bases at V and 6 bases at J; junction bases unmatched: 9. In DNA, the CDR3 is TGTGCCAGCAGTTACCCCCACAGGGGGACCAGTCAGCCCCAGCATTTT. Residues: CASSYPHRGTSQPQHF.

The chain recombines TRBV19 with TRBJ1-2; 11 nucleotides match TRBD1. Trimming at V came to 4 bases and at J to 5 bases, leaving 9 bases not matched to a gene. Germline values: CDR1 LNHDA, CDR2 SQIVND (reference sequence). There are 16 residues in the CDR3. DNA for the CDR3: TGTGCCAGTAGTAGGCAGCCCGGGACAGGGGGGTATGGCTACACCTTC. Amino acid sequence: CASSRQPGTGGYGYTF.

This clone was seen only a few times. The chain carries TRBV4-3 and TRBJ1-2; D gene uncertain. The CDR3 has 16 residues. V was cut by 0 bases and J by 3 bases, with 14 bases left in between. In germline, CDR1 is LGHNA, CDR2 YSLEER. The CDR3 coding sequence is TGCGCCAGCAGCCAAGATATGACGGCCGGAGACTATGGCTACACCTTC. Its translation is CASSQDMTAGDYGYTF.

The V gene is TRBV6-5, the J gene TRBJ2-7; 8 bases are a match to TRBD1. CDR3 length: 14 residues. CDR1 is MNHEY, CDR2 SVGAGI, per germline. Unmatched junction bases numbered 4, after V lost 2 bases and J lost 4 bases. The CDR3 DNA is TGTGCCAGCAGTTACCCAGGGGGCGGGTACGAGCAGTACTTC. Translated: CASSYPGGGYEQYF.